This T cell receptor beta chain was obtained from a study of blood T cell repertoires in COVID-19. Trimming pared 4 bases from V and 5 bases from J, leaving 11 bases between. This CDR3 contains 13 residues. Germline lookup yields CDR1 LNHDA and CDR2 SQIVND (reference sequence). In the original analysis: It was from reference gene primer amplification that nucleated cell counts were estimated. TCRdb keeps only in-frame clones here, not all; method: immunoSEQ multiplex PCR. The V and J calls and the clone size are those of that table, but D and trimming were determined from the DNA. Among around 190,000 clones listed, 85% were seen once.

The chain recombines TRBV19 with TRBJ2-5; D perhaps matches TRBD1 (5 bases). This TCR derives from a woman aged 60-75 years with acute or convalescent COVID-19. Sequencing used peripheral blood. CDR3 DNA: TGTGCCAGTAGTAGCAGGGTAGAGGAGACCCAGTACTTC. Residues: CASSSRVEETQYF.